This T cell receptor beta chain is drawn from a study of OX40 agonist ivuxolimab in advanced cancers. About the research overall: Eligibility rules accepted prior anti-PD-1, anti-PD-L1 or anti-CTLA-4 therapy, and 35% to 40% had some.

This clone was seen more than once but under ten times. Germline CDR1 reads LNHDA; CDR2 reads SQIVND (reference sequence). The CDR3 contains 13 residues. Trimming shortened V by 4 bases and J by 1 base, and 7 bases separated the two germline ends. The data were produced by immunoSEQ multiplex PCR, yet TCRdb's version contains in-frame clones alone and is incomplete. The repertoire holds around 68,000 clones, around 86% seen once, with approximately 0.4% in the top ten. The specimen was CD4+ or CD8+ T cells sorted from blood, collected in a trial of the OX40 agonist ivuxolimab. The source of this sequence is an adult with an advanced solid tumor such as melanoma, head and neck, liver or kidney cancer. The V and J genes are TRBV19 and TRBJ2-5, with D tentatively TRBD1 or TRBD2 (5 bases each). For the CDR3, the DNA is TGTGCCAGTAGTACCGGGACCCAAGAGACCCAGTACTTC. Translating gives CASSTGTQETQYF.